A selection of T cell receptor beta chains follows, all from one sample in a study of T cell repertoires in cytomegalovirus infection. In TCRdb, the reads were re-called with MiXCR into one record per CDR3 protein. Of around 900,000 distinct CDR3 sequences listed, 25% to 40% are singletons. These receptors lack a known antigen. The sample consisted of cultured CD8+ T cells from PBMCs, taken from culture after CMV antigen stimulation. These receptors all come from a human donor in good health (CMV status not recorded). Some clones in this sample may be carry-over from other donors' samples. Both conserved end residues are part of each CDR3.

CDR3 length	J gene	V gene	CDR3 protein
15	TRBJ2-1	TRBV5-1	CASRFTESSYNEQFF
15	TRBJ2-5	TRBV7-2	CASSSKVQKAETQYF
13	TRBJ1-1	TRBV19	CASSDIEMIGAFF
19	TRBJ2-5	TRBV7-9	CASSFPPRGLAGGRETQYF
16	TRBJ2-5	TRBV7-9	CASSSPARGGQETQYF
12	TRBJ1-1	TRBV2	CASKATPEEAFF
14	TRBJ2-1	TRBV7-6	CASSLRDSHNEQFF
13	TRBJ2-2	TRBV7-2	CAQTLPNTGELFF
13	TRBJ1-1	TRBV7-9	CASSLVGYTEAFF
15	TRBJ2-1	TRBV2	CASSDQAGGIHEQFF
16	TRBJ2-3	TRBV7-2	CASRKWGNTLTDTQYF
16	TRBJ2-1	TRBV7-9	CASSSPGRKTRNEQFF
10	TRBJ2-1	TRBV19	CATRGSEQFF
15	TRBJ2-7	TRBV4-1	CASSPSTGISYEQYF
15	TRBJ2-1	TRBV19	CASSTRPSSYNEQFF
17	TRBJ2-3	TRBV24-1	CATSDPGDSRSTDTQYF
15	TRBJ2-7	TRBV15	CATSRDRPGVHEQYF
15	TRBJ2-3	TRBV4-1	CASSPDNPSTDTQYF
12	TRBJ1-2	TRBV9	CASSDEGYGYTF
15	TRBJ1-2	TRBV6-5	CASSYGGTGYYGYTF
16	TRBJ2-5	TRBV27	CASSPIRDTYQETQYF
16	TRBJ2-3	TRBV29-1	CSSGPEQDDDTDTQYF
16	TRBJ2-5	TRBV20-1	CSARGDTTSGQETQYF